What follows are 6 T cell receptor beta chains derived from one specimen sequenced in a study of cytomegalovirus exposure and HLA in healthy donors. Both 60 Vbeta primers and 13 Jbeta primers went into the PCR. Clones were read by immunoSEQ multiplex PCR, and TCRdb kept only the in-frame ones, dropping some. The sample records about 150,000 clones, about 80% being singletons. Specimen: PBMCs. The receptors were sampled from a man aged 40-49 years in good health and CMV-seropositive.

This sequence joins TRBV7-9 and TRBJ2-7, with a tentative D call TRBD1 (6 bases). Per the germline V gene, CDR1 is SEHNR and CDR2 is FQNEAQ (reference sequence). CDR3 size: 16 residues. Trimming took off 4 bases at V and 2 bases at J, with 18 bases between the two ends. The CDR3 bases are TGTGCCAGCAGCTCGCTACAGGGATTCCCCCCCTACGAGCAGTACTTC. The encoded protein is CASSSLQGFPPYEQYF. The variable domain in full, with the rest retrieved from reference TRBV7-9 and TRBJ2-7, is DTGVSQNPRHKITKRGQNVTFRCDPISEHNRLYWYRQTLGQGPEFLTYFQNEAQLEKSRLLSDRFSAERPKGSFSTLEIQRTEQGDSAMYLCASSSLQGFPPYEQYFGPGTRLTVT.

This clone has a handful of counts. V and J are TRBV9 and TRBJ1-2; 8 bases align to TRBD1. V shed 3 bases and J 8 bases; nucleotides not matched to a gene: 9. This CDR3 region has 14 residues. CDR1 is SGDLS, CDR2 YYNGEE, per germline. The chain's CDR3 is CASSDGTGARGYTF. As DNA, the CDR3 is TGTGCCAGCAGCGACGGGACAGGAGCAAGGGGCTACACCTTC.

V gene TRBV9 combines with J gene TRBJ2-7; TRBD1 agrees at 9 bases. The CDR3 extends over 13 amino acids. V lost 10 bases to trimming and J lost 0 bases; unmatched junction nucleotides: 5. Germline-derived CDR1 and CDR2 are SGDLS and YYNGEE. CDR3 in amino acids: CAVSQGASYEQYF. CDR3 bases: TGTGCCGTTTCACAGGGGGCCTCCTACGAGCAGTACTTC.

The chain uses TRBV5-1 and TRBJ2-5; D perhaps matches TRBD1 (6 bases). Looked up from germline, CDR1 is SGHRS and CDR2 is YFSETQ. Trimming removed 5 bases from V and 4 bases from J, with 15 bases in between. This CDR3 comprises 14 residues. CDR3 DNA sequence: TGCGCCAGCAGAGAGGGACATGGTCGAGAGACCCAGTACTTC. Translation: CASREGHGRETQYF.

The chain has TRBV5-5 and TRBJ2-7, with 7 positions matching TRBD2. CDR1 and CDR2 (germline): SGHKS, YYEKEE (reference sequence). CDR3 length: 14 amino acids. After removal of 0 bases from V and 3 bases from J, the junction contained 3 bases not matched to a gene. For the CDR3, the DNA is TGTGCCAGCAGCTTGGCTAGCGGACTCTACGAGCAGTACTTC. Amino acid sequence: CASSLASGLYEQYF.

The V call is TRBV9, the J call TRBJ2-1; 7 nucleotides align to TRBD2. This CDR3 spans 15 amino acids. Germline V gene sequence: CDR1 SGDLS, CDR2 YYNGEE. The junction had 8 bases not matched to a gene; V was cut back by 0 bases and J by 8 bases. The CDR3 DNA sequence: TGTGCCAGCAGCGTAGAGGGCGGGAGTGAGTATGAGCAGTTCTTC. Protein: CASSVEGGSEYEQFF.